This TCR beta chain was observed in a study of blood T cell repertoires in COVID-19 (dated by TCRdb to 2018 to 2021). Background on the whole study: Collaborator samples came from the United States, Italy and Spain and covered acute and convalescent phases of COVID-19. Deeply sampled blood TCRbeta repertoires from subjects exposed to, actively infected with, or recovered from COVID-19 were included in the dataset. The sample metadata nearly always contained a de-identified subject ID, COVID-19 status, age in years and sex. Where available, HLA class I and class II types were taken from metadata supplied by the sample provider and were not determined by assay-based typing. A freely available public database, intended as a resource for researchers studying the immune response to SARS-CoV-2, is where the repertoires were released. Samples came from the ongoing ImmuneRACE study (first 160 participants) plus 1,254 subjects from 6 global collaborators. The prospective study material was composed of cDNA or gDNA derived from T cells, B-cell-depleted T cells, or PBMCs.

TCRbeta CDR3 regions were amplified from genomic DNA using the immunoSEQ Assay, a bias-controlled multiplex PCR. Processing in the source paper ran as follows. The number of nucleated cells in each sample was estimated from the amplification of reference gene primers within the assay. To quantify the absolute abundance of each unique TCRbeta CDR3 rearrangement, sequence reads were collapsed and filtered. For each sample, productive Simpson clonality was calculated as the square root of Simpson's diversity index over productive rearrangements. TCRdb took this table from immuneACCESS and kept in-frame rearrangements with V and J called. Such tables lack part of the clones; where checked against another copy, unresolved V genes explain under half of the gap, and the rest is unexplained. V, J and clone size were drawn from that table, and D and trimming were deduced from the DNA. This sample is represented by tens of thousands of clones; about nine tenths of them were singletons. Together, the top ten hold around 5.4% of the sample.

The germline ends are 7 bases apart after V is trimmed by 1 base and J by 3 bases. Spanning cysteine to phenylalanine, the CDR3 consists of 13 amino acids. Of all the DNA, just the CDR3 is kept, 39 bases in frame from base 1. The germline V gene (reference sequence) yields LGHDT for CDR1 and YNNKEL for CDR2. The full study reports these points: The amount of clinical and demographic metadata varied by source and participant and was provided uncurated.

Each collaborating institution followed its own protocols to collect whole blood in K2EDTA tubes. For TCRbeta analysis, collaborators shipped samples as frozen whole blood, isolated PBMCs, or DNA extracted from either of those sample types. Turning to this clone: What antigen it recognizes has not been identified. No base-level quality is on record; no much larger clone is a single base apart.

Rearrangement joined TRBV3-1 (or the pseudogene TRBV3-2) to TRBJ2-7, with a weak D call of TRBD1 (6 bases match). This sequence was found in a man between 60 and 75 years old with active COVID-19. The sequenced sample was peripheral blood. The CDR3 here reads CASSQGGRYEQYF. The bases are TGTGCCAGCAGCCAAGGGGGGCGCTACGAGCAGTACTTC.